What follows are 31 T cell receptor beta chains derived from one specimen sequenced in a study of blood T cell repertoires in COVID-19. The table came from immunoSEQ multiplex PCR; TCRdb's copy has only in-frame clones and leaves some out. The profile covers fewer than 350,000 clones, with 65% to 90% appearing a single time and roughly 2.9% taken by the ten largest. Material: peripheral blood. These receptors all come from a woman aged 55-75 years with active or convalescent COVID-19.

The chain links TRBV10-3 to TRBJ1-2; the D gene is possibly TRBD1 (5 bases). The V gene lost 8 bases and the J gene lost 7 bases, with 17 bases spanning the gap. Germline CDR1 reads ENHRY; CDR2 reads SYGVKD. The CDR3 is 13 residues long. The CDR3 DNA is TGTGCCATCCCAGCAGAGGGACTCTCTGGCTACACCTTC. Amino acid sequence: CAIPAEGLSGYTF.

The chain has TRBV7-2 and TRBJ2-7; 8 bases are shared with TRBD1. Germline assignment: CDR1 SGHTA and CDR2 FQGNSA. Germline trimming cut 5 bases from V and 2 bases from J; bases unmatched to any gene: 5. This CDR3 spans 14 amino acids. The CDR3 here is CASSQTTGAYEQYF. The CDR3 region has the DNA TGTGCCAGCAGCCAAACGACAGGGGCCTACGAGCAGTACTTC.

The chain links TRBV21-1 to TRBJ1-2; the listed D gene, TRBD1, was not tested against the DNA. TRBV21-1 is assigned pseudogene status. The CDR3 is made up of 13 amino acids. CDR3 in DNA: TGTGCCAGCAGCAAAATGGCAGGCAGCGGCTACACCTTC. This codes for CASSKMAGSGYTF.

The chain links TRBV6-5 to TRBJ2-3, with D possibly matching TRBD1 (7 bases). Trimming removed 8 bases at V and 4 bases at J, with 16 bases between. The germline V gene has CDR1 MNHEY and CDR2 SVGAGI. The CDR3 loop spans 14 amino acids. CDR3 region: CASRQGRGADTQYF. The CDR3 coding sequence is TGTGCCAGCCGGCAGGGCAGGGGGGCAGATACGCAGTATTTT.

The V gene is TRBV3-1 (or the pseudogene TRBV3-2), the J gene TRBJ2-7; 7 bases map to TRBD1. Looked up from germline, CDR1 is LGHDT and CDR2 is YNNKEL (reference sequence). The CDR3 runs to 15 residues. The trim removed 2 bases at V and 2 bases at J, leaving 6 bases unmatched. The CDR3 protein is CASSQRAGTAYEQYF. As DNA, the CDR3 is TGTGCCAGCAGCCAACGAGCCGGGACAGCCTACGAGCAGTACTTC.

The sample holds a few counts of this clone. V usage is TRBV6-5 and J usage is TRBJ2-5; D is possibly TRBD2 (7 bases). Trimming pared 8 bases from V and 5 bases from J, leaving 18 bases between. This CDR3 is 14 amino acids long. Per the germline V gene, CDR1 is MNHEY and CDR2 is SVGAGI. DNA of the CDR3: TGTGCCAGCGGACCCCGGGGGGCGGGCGAGACCCAGTACTTC. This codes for CASGPRGAGETQYF.

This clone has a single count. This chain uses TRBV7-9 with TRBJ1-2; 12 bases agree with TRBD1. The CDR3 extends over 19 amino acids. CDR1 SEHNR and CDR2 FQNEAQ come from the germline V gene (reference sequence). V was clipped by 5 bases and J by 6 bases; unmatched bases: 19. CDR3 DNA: TGTGCCAGCAGCCCTTCAGGGACAGGGGGCCTATCGGGTAAAAATGGCTACACCTTC. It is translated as CASSPSGTGGLSGKNGYTF. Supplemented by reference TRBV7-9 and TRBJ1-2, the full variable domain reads DTGVSQNPRHKITKRGQNVTFRCDPISEHNRLYWYRQTLGQGPEFLTYFQNEAQLEKSRLLSDRFSAERPKGSFSTLEIQRTEQGDSAMYLCASSPSGTGGLSGKNGYTFGSGTRLTVV.

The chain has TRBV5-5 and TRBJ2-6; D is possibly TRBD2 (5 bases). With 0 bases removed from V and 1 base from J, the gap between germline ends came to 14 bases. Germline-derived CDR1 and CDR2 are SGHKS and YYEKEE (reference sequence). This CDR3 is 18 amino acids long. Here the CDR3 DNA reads TGTGCCAGCAGCTTGGAGCGGTTTCCCCCTTCTGGGGCCAACGTCCTGACTTTC. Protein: CASSLERFPPSGANVLTF.

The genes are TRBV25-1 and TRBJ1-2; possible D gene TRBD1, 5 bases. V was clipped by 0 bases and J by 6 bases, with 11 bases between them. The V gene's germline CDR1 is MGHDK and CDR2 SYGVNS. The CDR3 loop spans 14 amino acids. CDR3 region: CASSEYGGGDGYTF. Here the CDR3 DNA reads TGTGCCAGCAGTGAATACGGGGGAGGGGATGGCTACACCTTC.

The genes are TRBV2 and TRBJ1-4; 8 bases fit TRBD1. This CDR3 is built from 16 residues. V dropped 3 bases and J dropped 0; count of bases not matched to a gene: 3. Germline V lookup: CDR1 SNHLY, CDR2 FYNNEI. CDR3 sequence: CASSDGQGATNEKLFF. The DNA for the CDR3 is TGTGCCAGCAGTGATGGACAGGGTGCAACTAATGAAAAACTGTTTTTT.

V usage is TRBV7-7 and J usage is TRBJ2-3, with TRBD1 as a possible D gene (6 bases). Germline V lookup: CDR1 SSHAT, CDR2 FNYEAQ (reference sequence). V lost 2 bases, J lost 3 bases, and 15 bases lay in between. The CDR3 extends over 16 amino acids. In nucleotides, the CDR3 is TGTGCCAGCAGCTTAAATGAGGGGGTTTCGACAGATACGCAGTATTTT. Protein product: CASSLNEGVSTDTQYF.

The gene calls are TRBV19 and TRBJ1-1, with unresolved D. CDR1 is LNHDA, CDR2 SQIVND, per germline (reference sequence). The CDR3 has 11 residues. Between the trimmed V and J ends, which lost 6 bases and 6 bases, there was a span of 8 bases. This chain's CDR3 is CASSRQAEAFF. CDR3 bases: TGTGCCAGTAGCCGGCAGGCTGAAGCTTTCTTT.

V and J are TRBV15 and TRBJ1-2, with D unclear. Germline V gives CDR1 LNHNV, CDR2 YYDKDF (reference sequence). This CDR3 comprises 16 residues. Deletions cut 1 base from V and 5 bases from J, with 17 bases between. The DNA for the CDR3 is TGTGCCACCAGCAGAGTGGGCAAGATAACGGCTTATGGCTACACCTTC. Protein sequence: CATSRVGKITAYGYTF.

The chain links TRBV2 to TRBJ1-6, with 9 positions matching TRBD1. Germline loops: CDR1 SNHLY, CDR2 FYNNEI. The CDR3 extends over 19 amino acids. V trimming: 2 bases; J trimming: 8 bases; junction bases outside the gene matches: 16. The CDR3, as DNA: TGTGCCAGCAGTGAAAGTGGGACAGGGAAGTTAACCGCTCATTCACCCCTCCACTTT. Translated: CASSESGTGKLTAHSPLHF.

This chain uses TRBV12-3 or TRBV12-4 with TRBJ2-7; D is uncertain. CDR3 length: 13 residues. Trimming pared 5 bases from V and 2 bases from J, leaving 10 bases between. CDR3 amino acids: CASSNTNTYEQYF. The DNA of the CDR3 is TGTGCCAGCAGTAATACTAACACCTACGAGCAGTACTTC.

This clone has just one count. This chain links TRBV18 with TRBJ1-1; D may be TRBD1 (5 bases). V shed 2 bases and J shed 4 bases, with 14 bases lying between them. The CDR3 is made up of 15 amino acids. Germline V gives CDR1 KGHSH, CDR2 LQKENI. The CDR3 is CASSPVSGLSTEAFF. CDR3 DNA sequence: TGTGCCAGCTCACCAGTTTCAGGGTTGAGCACTGAAGCTTTCTTT.

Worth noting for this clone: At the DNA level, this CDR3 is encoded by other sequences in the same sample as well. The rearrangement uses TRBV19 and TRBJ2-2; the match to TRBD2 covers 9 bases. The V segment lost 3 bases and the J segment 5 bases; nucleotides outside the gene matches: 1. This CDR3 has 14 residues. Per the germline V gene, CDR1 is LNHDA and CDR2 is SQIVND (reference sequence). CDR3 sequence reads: CASSILAGTGELFF. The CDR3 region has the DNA TGTGCCAGTAGTATTCTAGCGGGGACCGGGGAGCTGTTTTTT. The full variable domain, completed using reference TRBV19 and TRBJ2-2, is DGGITQSPKYLFRKEGQNVTLSCEQNLNHDAMYWYRQDPGQGLRLIYYSQIVNDFQKGDIAEGYSVSREKKESFPLTVTSAQKNPTAFYLCASSILAGTGELFFGEGSRLTVL.

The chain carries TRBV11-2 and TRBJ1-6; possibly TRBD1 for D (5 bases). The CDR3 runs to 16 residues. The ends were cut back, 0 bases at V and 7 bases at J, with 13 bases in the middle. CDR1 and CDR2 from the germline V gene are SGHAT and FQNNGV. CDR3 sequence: CASSLDLGLLNSPLHF. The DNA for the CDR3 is TGTGCCAGCAGCTTAGATCTGGGACTGCTAAATTCACCCCTCCACTTT.

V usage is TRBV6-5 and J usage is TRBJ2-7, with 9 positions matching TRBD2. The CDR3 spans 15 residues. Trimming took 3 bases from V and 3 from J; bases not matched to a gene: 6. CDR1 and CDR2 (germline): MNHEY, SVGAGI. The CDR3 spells CASSYERGVGYEQYF. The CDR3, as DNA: TGTGCCAGCAGTTATGAGCGGGGGGTTGGCTACGAGCAGTACTTC.

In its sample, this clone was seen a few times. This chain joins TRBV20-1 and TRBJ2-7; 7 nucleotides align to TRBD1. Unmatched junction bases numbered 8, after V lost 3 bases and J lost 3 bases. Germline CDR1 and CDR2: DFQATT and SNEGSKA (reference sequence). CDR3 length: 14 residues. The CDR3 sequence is CSASLQPGGYEQYF. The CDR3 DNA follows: TGCAGTGCTAGTCTCCAACCAGGGGGCTACGAGCAGTACTTC.

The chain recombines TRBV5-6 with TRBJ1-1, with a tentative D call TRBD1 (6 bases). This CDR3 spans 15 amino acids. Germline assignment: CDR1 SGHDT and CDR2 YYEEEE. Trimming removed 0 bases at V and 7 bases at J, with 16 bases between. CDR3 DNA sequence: TGTGCCAGCAGCTTGGTCGGCAGGGGCTGGGATGAAGCTTTCTTT. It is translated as CASSLVGRGWDEAFF.

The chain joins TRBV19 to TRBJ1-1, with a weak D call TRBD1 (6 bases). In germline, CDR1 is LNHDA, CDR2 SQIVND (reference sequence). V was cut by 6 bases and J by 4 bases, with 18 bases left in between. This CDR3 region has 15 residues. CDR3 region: CASRDPGAARTEAFF. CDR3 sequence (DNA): TGTGCCAGTAGGGACCCAGGGGCCGCACGCACTGAAGCTTTCTTT.

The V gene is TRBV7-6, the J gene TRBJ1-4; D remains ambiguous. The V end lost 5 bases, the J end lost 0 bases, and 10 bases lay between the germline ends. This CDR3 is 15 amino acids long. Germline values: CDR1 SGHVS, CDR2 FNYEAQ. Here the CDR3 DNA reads TGTGCCAGCAGCCCAAGAGGGTCAACTAATGAAAAACTGTTTTTT. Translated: CASSPRGSTNEKLFF.

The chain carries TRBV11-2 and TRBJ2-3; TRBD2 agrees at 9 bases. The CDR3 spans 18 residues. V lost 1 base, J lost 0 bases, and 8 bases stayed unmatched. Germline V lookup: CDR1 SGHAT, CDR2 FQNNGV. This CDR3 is CASSLGLAGPTSTDTQYF. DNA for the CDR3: TGTGCCAGCAGCTTAGGGCTAGCGGGGCCTACTAGCACAGATACGCAGTATTTT. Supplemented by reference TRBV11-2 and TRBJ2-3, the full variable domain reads EAGVAQSPRYKIIEKRQSVAFWCNPISGHATLYWYQQILGQGPKLLIQFQNNGVVDDSQLPKDRFSAERLKGVDSTLKIQPAKLEDSAVYLCASSLGLAGPTSTDTQYFGPGTRLTVL.

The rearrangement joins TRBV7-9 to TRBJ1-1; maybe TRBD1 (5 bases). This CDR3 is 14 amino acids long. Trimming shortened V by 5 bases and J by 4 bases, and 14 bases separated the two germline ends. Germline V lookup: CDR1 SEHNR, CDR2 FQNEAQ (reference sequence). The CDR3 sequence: CASSPLGGGTEAFF. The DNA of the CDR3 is TGTGCCAGCAGCCCCCTCGGGGGGGGCACTGAAGCTTTCTTT.

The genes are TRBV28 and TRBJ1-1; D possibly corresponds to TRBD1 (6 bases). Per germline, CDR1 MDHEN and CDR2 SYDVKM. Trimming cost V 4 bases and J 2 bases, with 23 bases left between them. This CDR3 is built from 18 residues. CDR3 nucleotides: TGTGCCAGCAGTTATACAGGGTTTCGAGGCCTTAACAACACTGAAGCTTTCTTT. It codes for CASSYTGFRGLNNTEAFF.

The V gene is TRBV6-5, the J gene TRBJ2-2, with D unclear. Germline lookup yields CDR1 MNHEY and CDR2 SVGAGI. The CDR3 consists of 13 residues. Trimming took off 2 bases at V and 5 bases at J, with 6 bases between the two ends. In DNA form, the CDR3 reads TGTGCCAGCAGTTACCATGAGACCGGGGAGCTGTTTTTT. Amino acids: CASSYHETGELFF.

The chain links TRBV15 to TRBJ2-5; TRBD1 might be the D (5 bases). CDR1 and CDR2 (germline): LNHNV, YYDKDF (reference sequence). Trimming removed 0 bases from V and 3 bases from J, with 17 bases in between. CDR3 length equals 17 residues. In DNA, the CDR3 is TGTGCCACCAGCAGAGATTTAAGTCCAGGGATCGAAGAGACCCAGTACTTC. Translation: CATSRDLSPGIEETQYF. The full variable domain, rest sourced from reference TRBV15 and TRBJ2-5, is DAMVIQNPRYQVTQFGKPVTLSCSQTLNHNVMYWYQQKSSQAPKLLFHYYDKDFNNEADTPDNFQSRRPNTSFCFLDIRSPGLGDTAMYLCATSRDLSPGIEETQYFGPGTRLLVL.

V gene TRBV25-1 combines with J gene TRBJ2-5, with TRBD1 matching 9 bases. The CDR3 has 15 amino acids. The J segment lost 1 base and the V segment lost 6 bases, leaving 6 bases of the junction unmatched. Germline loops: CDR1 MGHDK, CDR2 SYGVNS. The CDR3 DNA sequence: TGTGCCAGCAGCCGAGGACAGGGGCTCCAAGAGACCCAGTACTTC. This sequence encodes CASSRGQGLQETQYF.

The DNA for the CDR3 is TGCGCCAGCAGCGAGTCCCGAGTGGAACTAGCGGGGGGGCCTCAGGAGCAGTTCTTC. Its protein is CASSESRVELAGGPQEQFF. V is TRBV5-1 and J is TRBJ2-1, with 13 bases that match TRBD2. V was pared by 4 bases and J by 10 bases, with 20 bases of the junction left unmatched. The CDR3 has 19 amino acids. The V gene's germline CDR1 is SGHRS and CDR2 YFSETQ.

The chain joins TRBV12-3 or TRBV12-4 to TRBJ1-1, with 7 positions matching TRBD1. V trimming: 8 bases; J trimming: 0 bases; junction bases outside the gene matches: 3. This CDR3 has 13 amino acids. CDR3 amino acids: CASGTVMNTEAFF. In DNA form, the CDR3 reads TGTGCCAGCGGGACAGTGATGAACACTGAAGCTTTCTTT.